Listed below are T cell receptor beta chains from one sample, sequenced in a study of tumor-infiltrating lymphocytes in localized non-small cell lung cancer. Sequencing was performed with immunoSEQ multiplex PCR; in TCRdb, only in-frame clones are kept and a portion is missing. The table includes about 12,000 clones, 60% to 70% detected once. The sequencing input was lung tumor tissue. All receptors derive from a human donor with non-small cell lung cancer. Both conserved end residues are part of each CDR3. D genes are given only for firm matches. Size is omitted from some rows. Given values are once, few, many or a class for expanded clones.

>medium-sized|TRBJ1-5|TRBV19|.
CASSRQASNQPQHF
TGTGCCAGTAGTCGGCAGGCTAGCAATCAGCCCCAGCATTTT
>.|TRBJ1-4|TRBV14|TRBD1
CASSQGQGVLFF
TGTGCCAGCAGCCAAGGACAGGGAGTACTGTTTTTT
>.|TRBJ2-7|TRBV27|.
CASSRLGGGGRFEQYF
TGTGCCAGCAGTCGATTGGGGGGTGGGGGCCGGTTCGAGCAGTACTTC
>few|TRBJ1-5|TRBV2|TRBD1
CASSATGGSNQPQHF
TGTGCCAGCAGCGCGACAGGGGGAAGCAATCAGCCCCAGCATTTT
>.|TRBJ2-7|TRBV2|.
CASTRPYEEQYF
TGTGCCAGCACTAGACCCTACGAGGAGCAGTACTTC
>.|TRBJ2-3|TRBV5-1|.
CASSQDKETDTQYF
TGCGCCAGCAGCCAAGACAAGGAAACAGATACGCAGTATTTT
>.|TRBJ2-7|TRBV4-1|.
CASSHDYQILYEQYF
TGCGCCAGCAGCCATGACTACCAAATCCTCTACGAGCAGTACTTC
>.|TRBJ2-7|TRBV19|.
CASSLTGSEQYF
TGTGCCAGTAGTCTAACAGGGTCCGAGCAGTACTTC
>.|TRBJ2-1|TRBV7-9|TRBD2
CASSLGLAGGTLDEQFF
TGTGCCAGCAGCTTAGGTCTAGCGGGGGGGACTTTGGATGAGCAGTTCTTC
>.|TRBJ1-1|TRBV20-1|.
CSALAGEEAFF
TGCAGTGCCTTGGCAGGAGAAGAAGCTTTCTTT
>few|TRBJ2-3|TRBV6-6|.
CASSLEGGTDTQYF
TGTGCCAGCAGTTTGGAGGGGGGCACAGATACGCAGTATTTT
>.|TRBJ2-2|TRBV10-3|.
CAISDRDTGELFF
TGTGCCATCAGTGACAGGGACACCGGGGAGCTGTTTTTT
>.|TRBJ2-7|TRBV27|.
CASSHCPRIQHEQYF
TGTGCCAGCAGCCACTGTCCTCGGATCCAACACGAGCAGTACTTC
>.|TRBJ1-2|TRBV7-2|TRBD1
CASSRWGTGAYGYTF
TGTGCCAGCAGCCGTTGGGGGACAGGGGCCTATGGCTACACCTTC
>.|TRBJ2-2|TRBV2|TRBD1
CASSVEGALNTGELFF
TGTGCCAGCAGTGTTGAGGGGGCCCTTAACACCGGGGAGCTGTTTTTT
>.|TRBJ1-1|TRBV6-1|TRBD1
CASRLTGTEAFF
TGTGCCAGCAGGTTGACAGGGACTGAAGCTTTCTTT
>.|TRBJ2-7|TRBV12-5|TRBD2
CASGRAGGDEQYF
TGTGCTAGTGGCCGAGCGGGAGGAGACGAGCAGTACTTC
>.|TRBJ2-6|TRBV4-1|.
CASSQVGGRGEANVLTF
TGCGCCAGCAGCCAAGTCGGGGGAAGAGGGGAGGCCAACGTCCTGACTTTC
>.|TRBJ2-2|TRBV30|.
CAWSVGGELFF
TGTGCCTGGAGTGTCGGTGGGGAGCTGTTTTTT
>once|TRBJ2-7|TRBV2|.
CASVDSLSYEQYF
TGTGCCAGCGTAGATAGCCTCTCCTACGAGCAGTACTTC
>.|TRBJ1-5|TRBV10-3|.
CAISESGPGGGNQPQHF
TGTGCCATCAGTGAGTCGGGGCCGGGAGGTGGCAATCAGCCCCAGCATTTT
>.|TRBJ2-1|TRBV6-1|TRBD1
CASRTGGSYNEQFF
TGTGCCAGCAGAACAGGGGGATCCTACAATGAGCAGTTCTTC
>.|TRBJ2-5|TRBV5-1|.
CASSTGTPQETQYF
TGCGCCAGCAGCACAGGGACACCTCAAGAGACCCAGTACTTC
>.|TRBJ2-1|TRBV29-1|.
CSVDVARRYNEQFF
TGCAGCGTTGACGTCGCTAGAAGGTACAATGAGCAGTTCTTC
>.|TRBJ2-1|TRBV7-2|TRBD2
CASSQTSGRLSEQFF
TGTGCCAGCAGCCAGACTAGCGGGAGATTGAGTGAGCAGTTCTTC
>once|TRBJ1-1|TRBV29-1|.
CSVGTVNTEAFF
TGCAGCGTTGGGACGGTTAACACTGAAGCTTTCTTT
>.|TRBJ1-1|TRBV2|.
CASSGDLAFTEAFF
TGTGCCAGCAGTGGGGATCTGGCCTTCACTGAAGCTTTCTTT
>.|TRBJ2-7|TRBV18|TRBD1
CASSPNPTGPSSYEQYF
TGTGCCAGCTCACCAAATCCGACAGGGCCCAGCTCCTACGAGCAGTACTTC
>.|TRBJ2-5|TRBV10-3|.
CAISESGREETQYF
TGTGCCATCAGTGAGTCCGGCAGGGAAGAGACCCAGTACTTC
>.|TRBJ2-7|TRBV4-1|.
CASSQERRVTYEQYF
TGCGCCAGCAGCCAAGAAAGGCGGGTGACCTACGAGCAGTACTTC
>.|TRBJ2-7|TRBV5-1|.
CASSVGTSVRYEQYF
TGCGCCAGCAGCGTAGGGACATCGGTTCGCTACGAGCAGTACTTC
>.|TRBJ1-5|TRBV19|.
CASSEVRGAQPQHF
TGTGCCAGTTCGGAGGTGCGGGGAGCACAGCCCCAGCATTTT